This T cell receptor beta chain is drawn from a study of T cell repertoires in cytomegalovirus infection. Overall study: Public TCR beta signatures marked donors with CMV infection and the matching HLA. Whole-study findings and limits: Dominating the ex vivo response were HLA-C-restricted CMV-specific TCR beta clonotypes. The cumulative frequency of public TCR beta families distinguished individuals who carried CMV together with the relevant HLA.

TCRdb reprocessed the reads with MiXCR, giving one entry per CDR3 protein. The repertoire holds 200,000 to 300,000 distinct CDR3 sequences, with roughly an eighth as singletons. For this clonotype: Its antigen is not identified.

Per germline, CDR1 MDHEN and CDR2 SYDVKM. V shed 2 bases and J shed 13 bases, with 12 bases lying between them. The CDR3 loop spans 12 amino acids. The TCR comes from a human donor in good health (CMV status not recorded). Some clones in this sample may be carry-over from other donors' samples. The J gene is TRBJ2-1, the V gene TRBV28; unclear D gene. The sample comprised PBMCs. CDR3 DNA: TGTGCCAGCAGTTTACGAGTGGCGGCACAGTTCTTC. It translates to CASSLRVAAQFF.